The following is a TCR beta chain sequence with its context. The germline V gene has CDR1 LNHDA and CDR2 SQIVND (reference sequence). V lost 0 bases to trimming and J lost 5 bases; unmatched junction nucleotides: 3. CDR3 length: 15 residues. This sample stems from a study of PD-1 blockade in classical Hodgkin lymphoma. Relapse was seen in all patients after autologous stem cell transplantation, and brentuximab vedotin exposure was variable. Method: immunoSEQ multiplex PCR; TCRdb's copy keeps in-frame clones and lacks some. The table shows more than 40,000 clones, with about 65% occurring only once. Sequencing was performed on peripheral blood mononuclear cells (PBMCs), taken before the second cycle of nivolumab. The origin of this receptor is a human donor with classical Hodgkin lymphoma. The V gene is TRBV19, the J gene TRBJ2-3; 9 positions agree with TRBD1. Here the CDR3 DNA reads TGTGCCAGTAGTATAGAGGGGACAGGGTTAGATACGCAGTATTTT. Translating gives CASSIEGTGLDTQYF.